A single sample is the source of the 17 T cell receptor beta chains below, sequenced in a study of metastatic and nonmetastatic thyroid tumors (dated by TCRdb to 2020 to 2022). No treatment had been received by any patient before thyroid surgery. Libraries were prepared through PCR. This sample was sequenced with an Illumina HiSeq 4000. In TCRdb, the public reads were trimmed at Q25 with fastp and aligned with MiXCR, with productive beta chains retained. Here the sample has about 32,000 clones; about 20% occur a single time. Under 9.5% of the sample rests with the top ten. The sample comprised blood. These receptors were collected from a female donor with papillary thyroid cancer or a benign thyroid nodule (not recorded which). Some clones in this sample may be carry-over from other donors' samples.

The chain carries TRBV5-1 and TRBJ2-5, with TRBD2 matching 12 bases. Germline V lookup: CDR1 SGHRS, CDR2 YFSETQ. Trimming at V came to 3 bases and at J to 2 bases, leaving 8 bases not matched to a gene. The CDR3 runs to 17 residues. CDR3 sequence: CASSSGQLAGGQETQYF. Written as DNA, the CDR3 is TGCGCCAGCAGCTCGGGACAGCTAGCGGGAGGGCAAGAGACCCAGTACTTC.

This clone was counted many times. A much larger clone lies one base from this, so it may be a read error. Distinct nucleotide sequences in the sample also encode this CDR3. The rearrangement links TRBV9 to TRBJ2-5, with D possibly TRBD2 on 6 matching bases. CDR3 length: 14 residues. Germline V gives CDR1 SGDLS, CDR2 YYNGEE. The CDR3 DNA follows: TGTGCCAGCAGTCGGGGGACGTTAGGAGAGACCCAGTACTTT. Its protein is CASSRGTLGETQYF.

The chain carries TRBV30 and TRBJ1-2; possible D gene TRBD1, 6 bases. The germline gives CDR1 GTSNPN, CDR2 SVGIG (reference sequence). The CDR3 length is 14 residues. V shed 3 bases and J shed 3 bases, with 14 bases lying between them. The CDR3 DNA reads as TGTGCCTGGAGAGAAGTCAGGGGCTACTATGGCTACACCTTC. Amino acids: CAWREVRGYYGYTF. Full variable domain (outside the CDR3, taken from reference TRBV30 and TRBJ1-2): SQTIHQWPATLVQPVGSPLSLECTVEGTSNPNLYWYRQAAGRGLQLLFYSVGIGQISSEVPQNLSASRPQDRQFILSSKKLLLSDSGFYLCAWREVRGYYGYTFGSGTRLTVV.

This clone was seen many times. The chain joins TRBV9 to TRBJ1-3; 8 nucleotides agree with TRBD1. Germline assignment: CDR1 SGDLS and CDR2 YYNGEE. With 0 bases clipped from V and 7 bases from J, the junction kept 6 bases outside the gene matches. The length of the CDR3 is 15 residues. CDR3 in amino acids: CASSVEAGGRNTIYF. The CDR3 nucleotides read TGTGCCAGCAGCGTAGAGGCAGGGGGCAGGAACACCATATATTTT.

Only a few counts were recorded for this clone. Written as DNA, the CDR3 is TGTGCCAGCAGCCCAAGGACAGGGCGCTATGGCTACACCTTC. Protein: CASSPRTGRYGYTF. The chain carries TRBV28 and TRBJ1-2; 8 positions agree with TRBD1. Germline V lookup: CDR1 MDHEN, CDR2 SYDVKM. The V and J ends lost 6 bases and 4 bases, in that order; junction bases with no gene match: 7. The CDR3 covers 14 residues.

This clone is medium-sized in the sample. The chain couples TRBV6-1 to TRBJ2-5, with 7 bases matching TRBD2. CDR1 is MNHNS and CDR2 is SASEGT in the germline V gene. The CDR3 has 14 residues. V gave up 7 bases and J gave up 5 bases; unmatched junction bases: 10. CDR3 region: CASNGAGGSETQYF. As DNA, the CDR3 is TGTGCCAGCAACGGGGCAGGCGGGAGTGAGACCCAGTACTTC.

This clone has a count of ten or more. The rearrangement joins TRBV6-1 to TRBJ1-5, with TRBD1 matching over 7 bases. The V segment lost 7 bases and the J segment 4 bases; nucleotides outside the gene matches: 4. From germline, CDR1 is MNHNS and CDR2 SASEGT. This CDR3 spans 13 amino acids. The CDR3 DNA follows: TGTGCCAGCACCATACAGGGGAATCAGCCCCAGCATTTT. Its protein product is CASTIQGNQPQHF.

The chain recombines TRBV10-1 with TRBJ2-7, with 9 positions matching TRBD2. Trimming cost V 3 bases and J 6 bases; bases outside gene matches: 6. This CDR3 has 14 residues. The germline V gene encodes CDR1 WNHNN and CDR2 SYGVQD (reference sequence). CDR3 protein: CASSEGGRASEQYF. In DNA form, the CDR3 reads TGCGCCAGCAGTGAAGGCGGGAGGGCCTCCGAGCAGTACTTC.

This clone was seen at least ten times. No conserved phenylalanine or tryptophan is present at the end of the CDR3, so a read error is the likely explanation. V gene TRBV20-1 combines with J gene TRBJ1-5, with D unclear. Trimming removed 6 bases at V and 2 bases at J, with 11 bases between. CDR3 length equals 13 residues. CDR1 is DFQATT and CDR2 is SNEGSKA in the germline V gene (reference sequence). CDR3 loop: CSAEGSGNQPQHL. CDR3 DNA: TGCAGTGCCGAGGGTTCAGGCAATCAGCCCCAGCATCTT.

This clone has at least ten counts. This chain joins TRBV2 and TRBJ1-3; a weak D match, TRBD1 (5 bases). Germline V CDR1 and CDR2: SNHLY, FYNNEI. The V end lost 7 bases, the J end lost 0 bases, and 10 bases lay between the germline ends. This CDR3 has 14 residues. This chain's CDR3 is CASTRASSGNTIYF. In DNA form, the CDR3 reads TGTGCCAGCACCAGGGCCTCCTCTGGAAACACCATATATTTT.

The chain carries TRBV20-1 and TRBJ2-7, with D uncertain. The V end lost 6 bases, the J end lost 3 bases, and 9 bases lay between the germline ends. Germline lookup yields CDR1 DFQATT and CDR2 SNEGSKA (reference sequence). The CDR3 consists of 11 residues. CDR3 loop: CSAPDGYEQYF. In nucleotides, the CDR3 is TGCAGTGCACCGGACGGCTACGAGCAGTACTTC.

The V call is TRBV30, the J call TRBJ2-2, with TRBD2 matching 14 bases. Trimming removed 4 bases from V and 5 bases from J; junction bases left unmatched: 3. The CDR3 is 15 amino acids. The germline CDR1 and CDR2 sequences are GTSNPN and SVGIG (reference sequence). This CDR3 reads CAWNGLAGGTGELFF. The CDR3 bases are TGTGCCTGGAATGGACTAGCGGGAGGAACCGGGGAGCTGTTTTTT.

This clone was observed at least ten times. The chain employs TRBV6-1 and TRBJ1-5; D is undetermined. From germline, CDR1 is MNHNS and CDR2 SASEGT. V shed 5 bases and J shed 2 bases, with 19 bases lying between them. The CDR3 runs to 17 residues. The CDR3 here is CASSTLTPSVGNQPQHF. The CDR3 nucleotides are TGTGCCAGCAGTACCCTGACCCCTTCCGTCGGCAATCAGCCCCAGCATTTT.

The table lists this clone with many counts. The chain carries TRBV2 and TRBJ1-2; D is ambiguous. Trimming removed 2 bases at V and 2 bases at J, with 6 bases between. Germline V gene data show CDR1 as SNHLY and CDR2 as FYNNEI. This CDR3 is 13 amino acids long. CDR3 nucleotide sequence: TGTGCCAGCAGTGAATTGGAGAACTATGGCTACACCTTC. Amino acid sequence: CASSELENYGYTF.

This clone has ten or more counts. The rearrangement joins TRBV15 to TRBJ1-4, with D perhaps TRBD1 (5 bases). CDR3 size: 12 residues. Between the trimmed V and J ends, which lost 11 bases and 8 bases, there was a span of 15 bases. Germline V gene sequence: CDR1 LNHNV, CDR2 YYDKDF (reference sequence). In DNA, the CDR3 is TGTGCCTCCTCCGGGACTCAAGAAAAACTGTTTTTT. Amino acid sequence: CASSGTQEKLFF.

This clone was counted ten times or more. This chain joins TRBV12-3 or TRBV12-4 and TRBJ2-2; maybe TRBD2 (6 bases). The CDR3 consists of 15 residues. V shed 4 bases and J shed 6 bases, with 15 bases lying between them. CDR3 in amino acids: CASSSRLVGAGELFF. The DNA for the CDR3 is TGTGCCAGCAGTTCCAGACTAGTAGGGGCCGGGGAGCTGTTTTTT.

This clone was detected many times. V and J are TRBV20-1 and TRBJ1-1; 9 bases are a match to TRBD1. This CDR3 is 13 amino acids long. CDR1 and CDR2 from the germline V gene are DFQATT and SNEGSKA (reference sequence). CDR3 coding DNA: TGCAGGCCCGAAACAGGGGGCGCAACTGAAGCTTTCTTT. Its protein product is CRPETGGATEAFF.